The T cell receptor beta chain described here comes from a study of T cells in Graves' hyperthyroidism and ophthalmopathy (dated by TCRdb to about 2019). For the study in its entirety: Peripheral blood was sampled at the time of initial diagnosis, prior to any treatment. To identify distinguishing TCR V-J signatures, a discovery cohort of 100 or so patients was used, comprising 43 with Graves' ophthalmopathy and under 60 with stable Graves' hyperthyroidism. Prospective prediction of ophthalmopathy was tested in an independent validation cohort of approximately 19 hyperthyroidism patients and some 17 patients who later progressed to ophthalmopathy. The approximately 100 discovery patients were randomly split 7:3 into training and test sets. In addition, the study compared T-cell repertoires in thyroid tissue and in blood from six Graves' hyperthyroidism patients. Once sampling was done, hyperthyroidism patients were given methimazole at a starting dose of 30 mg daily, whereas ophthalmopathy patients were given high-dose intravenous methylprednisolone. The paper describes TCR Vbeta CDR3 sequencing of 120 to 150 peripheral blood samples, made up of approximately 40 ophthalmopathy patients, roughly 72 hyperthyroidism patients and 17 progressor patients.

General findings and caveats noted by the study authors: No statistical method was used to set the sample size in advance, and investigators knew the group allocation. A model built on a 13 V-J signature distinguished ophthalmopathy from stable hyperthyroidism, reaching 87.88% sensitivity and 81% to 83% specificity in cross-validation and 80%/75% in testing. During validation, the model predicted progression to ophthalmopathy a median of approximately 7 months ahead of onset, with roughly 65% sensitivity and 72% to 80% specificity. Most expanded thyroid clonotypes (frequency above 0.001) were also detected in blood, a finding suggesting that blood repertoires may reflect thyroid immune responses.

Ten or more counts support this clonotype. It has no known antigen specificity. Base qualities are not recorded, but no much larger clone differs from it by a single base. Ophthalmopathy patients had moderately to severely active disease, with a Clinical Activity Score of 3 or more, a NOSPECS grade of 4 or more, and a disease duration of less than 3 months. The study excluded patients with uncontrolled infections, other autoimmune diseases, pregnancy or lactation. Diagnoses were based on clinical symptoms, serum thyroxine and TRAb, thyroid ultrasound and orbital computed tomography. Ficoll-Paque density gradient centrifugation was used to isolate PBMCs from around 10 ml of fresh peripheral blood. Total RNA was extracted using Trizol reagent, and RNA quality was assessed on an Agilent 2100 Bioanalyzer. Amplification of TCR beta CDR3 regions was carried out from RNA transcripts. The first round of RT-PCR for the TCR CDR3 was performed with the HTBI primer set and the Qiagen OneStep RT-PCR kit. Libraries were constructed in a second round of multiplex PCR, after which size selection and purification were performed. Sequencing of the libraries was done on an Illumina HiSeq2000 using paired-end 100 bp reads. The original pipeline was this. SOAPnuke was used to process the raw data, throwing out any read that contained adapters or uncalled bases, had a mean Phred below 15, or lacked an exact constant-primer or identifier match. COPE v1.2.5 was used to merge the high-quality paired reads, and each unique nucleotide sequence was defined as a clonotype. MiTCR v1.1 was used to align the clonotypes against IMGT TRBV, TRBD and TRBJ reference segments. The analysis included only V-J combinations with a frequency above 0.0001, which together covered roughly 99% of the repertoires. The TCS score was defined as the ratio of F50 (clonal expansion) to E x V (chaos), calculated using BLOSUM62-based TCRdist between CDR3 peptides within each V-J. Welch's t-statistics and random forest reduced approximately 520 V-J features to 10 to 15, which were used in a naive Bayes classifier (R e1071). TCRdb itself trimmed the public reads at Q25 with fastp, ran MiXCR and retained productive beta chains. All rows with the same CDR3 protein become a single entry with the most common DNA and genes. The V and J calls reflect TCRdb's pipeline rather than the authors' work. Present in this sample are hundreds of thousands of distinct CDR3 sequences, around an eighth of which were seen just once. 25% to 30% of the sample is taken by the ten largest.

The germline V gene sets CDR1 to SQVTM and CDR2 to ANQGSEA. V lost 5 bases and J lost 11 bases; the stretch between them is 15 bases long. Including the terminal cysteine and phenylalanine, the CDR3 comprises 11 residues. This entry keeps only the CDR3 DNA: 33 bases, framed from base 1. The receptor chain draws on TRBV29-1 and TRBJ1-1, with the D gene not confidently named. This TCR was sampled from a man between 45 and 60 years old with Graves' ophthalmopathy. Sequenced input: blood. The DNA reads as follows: TGCAGCGTTTGCGGAGGACGAGAGGCTTTCTTT. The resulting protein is CSVCGGREAFF.